This note documents a single T cell receptor (beta chain) sequence. No antigen is known for it. The CDR3 covers 14 residues. Germline CDR1 and CDR2: LNHNV and YYDKDF (reference sequence). The V gene lost 5 bases and the J gene lost 6 bases, with 13 bases spanning the gap. RNA totalling roughly 0.5 to 1 ug underwent reverse transcription with random hexamers. Amplification of TCR beta CDR3 across 54 Vbeta and 13 Jbeta was performed with immunoSEQ multiplex PCR. TCRdb ran MiXCR on the immunoSEQ multiplex PCR reads and lists one entry per CDR3 protein. The sample records around 200,000 distinct CDR3 sequences, 95% being singletons. This sample is drawn from a study of CD8 T cells in Susac syndrome. The study, taken as a whole, reports: TCR sequencing and HLA analysis covered a relatively small number of individuals.

This TCR was recovered from a human donor with multiple sclerosis. This chain joins TRBV15 and TRBJ2-2; D might be TRBD1 or TRBD2, each matching 5 bases. The sample consisted of CD4+ T cells from PBMCs. The CDR3 coding sequence is TGTGCCACCAGCCTAGAGGGGTTTGCCGGGGAGCTGTTTTTT. It encodes CATSLEGFAGELFF.